The 7 T cell receptor beta chains given below trace back to one sample, sequenced in a study of shared clonotypes between healthy human individuals. TCRdb's copy holds only in-frame clones and misses some; the assay was immunoSEQ multiplex PCR. The repertoire holds under 2,000,000 clones, with about 95% as singletons. CD45RO-negative cells were positively selected for CCR7, leaving out terminally differentiated effector memory CD45RA+ cells. The sample taken for sequencing was naive CD8+ T cells sorted from blood. The receptors come from a man aged 18 to 30 in good health.

The rearrangement uses TRBV4-3 and TRBJ1-6, with D uncertain. Germline CDR1 LGHNA, CDR2 YSLEER. The ends were cut back, 0 bases at V and 8 bases at J, with 8 bases in the middle. The CDR3 extends over 14 amino acids. The CDR3 loop is CASSQDSTYSPLHF. CDR3 DNA sequence: TGCGCCAGCAGCCAAGATAGTACCTATTCACCCCTCCACTTT.

Only one count was recorded for this clone. The chain joins TRBV29-1 to TRBJ1-2; D perhaps matches TRBD1 (5 bases). Trimming took 3 bases from V and 6 from J, leaving 26 bases between them. The CDR3 has 17 amino acids. CDR1 and CDR2 from the germline V gene are SQVTM and ANQGSEA. The CDR3 coding sequence is TGCAGCGTTGACCTTCCAATTCGAGCAGGGAATAGCAATGGCTACACCTTC. Protein: CSVDLPIRAGNSNGYTF.

The CDR3 DNA reads TGTGCCAGCAGTTCCGGACCGCGTGAAAAACTGTTTTTT. Protein product: CASSSGPREKLFF. The chain recombines TRBV27 with TRBJ1-4; D unclear. CDR3 length equals 13 residues. The V gene lost 4 bases and the J gene lost 7 bases, with 10 bases spanning the gap. Germline V gene data show CDR1 as MNHEY and CDR2 as SMNVEV (reference sequence).

This clone has only one observation. This chain links TRBV6-1 with TRBJ1-2; D call uncertain. Germline V CDR1 and CDR2: MNHNS, SASEGT. The CDR3 extends over 13 amino acids. Trimming pared 5 bases from V and 1 base from J, leaving 8 bases between. Here the CDR3 reads CASSRQDNYGYTF. As DNA, the CDR3 is TGTGCCAGCAGTAGGCAGGATAACTATGGCTACACCTTC.

The V call is TRBV19, the J call TRBJ2-1; TRBD2 might be the D (5 bases). The CDR3 runs 16 residues. V lost 0 bases and J lost 0, with 9 bases in between. Per germline, CDR1 LNHDA and CDR2 SQIVND (reference sequence). CDR3 in DNA: TGTGCCAGTAGTATAGATTCCGGGGACTCCTACAATGAGCAGTTCTTC. Amino acid sequence: CASSIDSGDSYNEQFF.

In this sample, this clone turned up once. This chain connects TRBV2 to TRBJ1-6; D is ambiguous. This CDR3 has 14 residues. Germline V gene lookup returns CDR1 SNHLY and CDR2 FYNNEI. Trimming took off 6 bases at V and 9 bases at J, with 15 bases between the two ends. CDR3 DNA sequence: TGTGCCAGCAGCGTCGACAACCGTGGTTCACCCCTCCACTTT. Its protein is CASSVDNRGSPLHF.

The rearrangement uses TRBV7-9 and TRBJ2-7; maybe TRBD2 (6 bases). The V gene's germline CDR1 is SEHNR and CDR2 FQNEAQ (reference sequence). The CDR3 covers 15 residues. The ends were cut back, 2 bases at V and 5 bases at J, with 16 bases in the middle. The chain's CDR3 is CASSLRREEVHEQYF. DNA for the CDR3: TGTGCCAGCAGCTTAAGGAGGGAGGAGGTCCACGAGCAGTACTTC.